One sample yielded the 8 T cell receptor beta chains listed below, sequenced in a study of blood T cell repertoires in COVID-19. Sequencing was performed with immunoSEQ multiplex PCR; in TCRdb, only in-frame clones are kept and a portion is missing. Counted here are a few hundred thousand clones, roughly 87% occurring once; the ten biggest clones make up about 8.9%. The sample consisted of PBMCs or T cells enriched from blood (not recorded which). The receptors were gathered from a young woman who had recovered from COVID-19.

V and J are TRBV3-1 (or the pseudogene TRBV3-2) and TRBJ2-2; D is unresolved. The germline CDR1 and CDR2 sequences are LGHDT and YNNKEL (reference sequence). CDR3 size: 14 residues. V gave up 1 base and J gave up 3 bases, with 6 bases separating them. The CDR3 DNA is TGTGCCAGCAGCCAAGCGAGCTACACCGGGGAGCTGTTTTTT. Protein sequence: CASSQASYTGELFF.

The rearrangement links TRBV19 to TRBJ1-5; D uncertain. CDR3 length equals 12 residues. V shed 1 base and J shed 7 bases, with 5 bases lying between them. The germline V gene has CDR1 LNHDA and CDR2 SQIVND (reference sequence). The CDR3: CASSIVAQPQHF. In DNA, the CDR3 is TGTGCCAGTAGTATAGTGGCACAGCCCCAGCATTTT.

The chain's CDR3 is CASSQEPGLSYTF. The CDR3 bases are TGCGCCAGCAGCCAAGAGCCAGGTCTGAGCTACACCTTC. V usage is TRBV4-3 and J usage is TRBJ1-2; D remains ambiguous. The CDR3 totals 13 residues. Looked up from germline, CDR1 is LGHNA and CDR2 is YSLEER. V gave up 0 bases and J gave up 9 bases, with 11 bases separating them.

The V gene is TRBV14, the J gene TRBJ2-7; maybe TRBD1 (6 bases). The V and J ends lost 3 bases and 1 base respectively, with 13 bases between them. The CDR3 runs 15 residues. Germline CDR1 is SGHDN and CDR2 is FVKESK. The CDR3 region has the DNA TGTGCCAGCAGCCAGCAGGGGTTTAGGTCCTACGAGCAGTACTTC. This translates into CASSQQGFRSYEQYF.

The chain combines TRBV7-2 with TRBJ2-5, with a weak D call TRBD1 (6 bases). V lost 2 bases and J 5 bases, leaving 12 bases between the germline ends. The CDR3 has 14 amino acids. CDR1 and CDR2 from the germline V gene are SGHTA and FQGNSA. CDR3 sequence (DNA): TGTGCCAGCAGCTTATCAGGGGATCGGGAGACCCAGTACTTC. Encoded protein: CASSLSGDRETQYF.

This sequence joins TRBV19 and TRBJ2-5; 14 bases match TRBD2. CDR1 and CDR2 from the germline V gene are LNHDA and SQIVND (reference sequence). The CDR3 extends over 16 amino acids. Germline trimming cut 5 bases from V and 4 bases from J; bases unmatched to any gene: 6. CDR3 nucleotide sequence: TGTGCCAGTAGTCCAGAGACTAGCGGGAGGGTAGAGACCCAGTACTTC. Translation: CASSPETSGRVETQYF.

V gene TRBV28 combines with J gene TRBJ2-5, with 7 nucleotides matching TRBD2. The V gene end was trimmed by 4 bases and the J gene end by 4 bases; junction bases not matched to a gene: 12. The CDR3 consists of 16 residues. Per the germline V gene, CDR1 is MDHEN and CDR2 is SYDVKM. CDR3 in DNA: TGTGCCAGCAGTTCAAGGGCGGGAGCATCTCCAGAGACCCAGTACTTC. This translates into CASSSRAGASPETQYF.

The chain has TRBV3-1 (or the pseudogene TRBV3-2) and TRBJ2-7, with TRBD1 matching over 12 bases. CDR1 and CDR2 from the germline V gene are LGHDT and YNNKEL (reference sequence). J lost 5 bases, V lost 0 bases, and 5 bases had no gene match. This CDR3 region has 16 residues. For the CDR3, the DNA is TGTGCCAGCAGCCAAGATTTTGGGACAGGGGGCCACGAGCAGTACTTC. Translating it yields CASSQDFGTGGHEQYF.